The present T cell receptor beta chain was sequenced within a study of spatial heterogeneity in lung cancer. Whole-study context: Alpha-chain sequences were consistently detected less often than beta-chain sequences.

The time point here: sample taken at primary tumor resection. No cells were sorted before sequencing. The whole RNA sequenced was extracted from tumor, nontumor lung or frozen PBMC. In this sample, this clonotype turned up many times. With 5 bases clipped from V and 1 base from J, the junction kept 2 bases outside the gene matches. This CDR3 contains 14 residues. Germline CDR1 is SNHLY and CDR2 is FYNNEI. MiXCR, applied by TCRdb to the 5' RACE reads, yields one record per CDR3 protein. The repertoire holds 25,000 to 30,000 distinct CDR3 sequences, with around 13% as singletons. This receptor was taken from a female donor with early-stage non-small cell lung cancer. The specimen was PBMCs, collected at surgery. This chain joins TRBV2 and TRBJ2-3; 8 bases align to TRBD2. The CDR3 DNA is TGTGCCAGCAGTTATAGCGGGGGCACAGATACGCAGTATTTT. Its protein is CASSYSGGTDTQYF.